Presented here are 18 T cell receptor beta chains from one specimen sequenced in a study of spatial heterogeneity in lung cancer. TCRdb reprocessed the 5' RACE reads with MiXCR, giving one entry per CDR3 protein. The table includes some 78,000 distinct CDR3 sequences, 7% to 9% detected once. Time point indicated: sample taken at primary tumor resection. Sequencing used PBMCs, obtained at surgery. The receptors come from a male donor with early-stage non-small cell lung cancer.

At least ten counts were recorded for this clonotype. V and J are TRBV12-3 or TRBV12-4 and TRBJ2-3, with 7 bases fitting TRBD2. V lost 3 bases to trimming and J lost 3 bases; unmatched junction nucleotides: 9. The CDR3 consists of 16 residues. The CDR3 DNA follows: TGTGCCAGCAGTTTGAGTGCGGGGGTAACGACAGATACGCAGTATTTT. This gives the protein CASSLSAGVTTDTQYF.

This clonotype was recorded at least ten times. The gene calls are TRBV18 and TRBJ1-2; TRBD1 matches 9 bases. CDR3 size: 15 residues. V was pared by 3 bases and J by 6 bases, with 8 bases of the junction left unmatched. CDR1 and CDR2 from the germline V gene are KGHSH and LQKENI. Here the CDR3 DNA reads TGTGCCAGCTCACCCTATTCCGGGACAGGGAATGGCTACACCTTC. Protein sequence: CASSPYSGTGNGYTF.

This clonotype was detected many times. The chain has TRBV6-2 or TRBV6-3 and TRBJ2-5; 10 nucleotides match TRBD1. Germline loops: CDR1 MNHEY, CDR2 SVGEGT. The CDR3 spans 13 residues. Losses at the gene ends were 5 bases for V and 6 bases for J; bases not matched to a gene: 3. The CDR3 DNA reads as TGTGCCAGCAGTCCGGGACAGGGGAAGACCCAGTACTTC. Translating gives CASSPGQGKTQYF.

The V gene is TRBV18, the J gene TRBJ2-1, with TRBD1 as a possible D gene (6 bases). V was clipped by 6 bases and J by 4 bases, with 16 bases between them. This CDR3 has 15 amino acids. Germline CDR1 and CDR2: KGHSH and LQKENI. CDR3 sequence reads: CASSSWDNSYNEQFF. For the CDR3, the DNA is TGTGCCAGCTCGAGTTGGGACAATTCATACAATGAGCAGTTCTTC.

The CDR3 loop reads CASSGTGRFPTDTQYF. The CDR3 DNA sequence: TGTGCCAGCAGTGGGACAGGGCGATTCCCCACAGATACGCAGTATTTT. The chain carries TRBV6-1 and TRBJ2-3; 8 bases map to TRBD1. The CDR3 extends over 16 amino acids. V lost 4 bases to trimming and J lost 2 bases; unmatched junction nucleotides: 8. Germline assignment: CDR1 MNHNS and CDR2 SASEGT.

This chain uses TRBV7-8 with TRBJ2-3; D uncertain. The CDR3 length is 13 residues. V dropped 5 bases and J dropped 3 bases, with 9 bases sitting between them. Per germline, CDR1 SGHVS and CDR2 FQNEAQ. CDR3 region: CASSPGRTDTQYF. The CDR3 DNA follows: TGTGCCAGCAGCCCAGGACGGACAGATACGCAGTATTTT.

This clonotype turned up a few times. This chain links TRBV10-3 with TRBJ1-5, with D unresolved. Germline lookup yields CDR1 ENHRY and CDR2 SYGVKD. The V and J ends lost 3 bases and 5 bases respectively, with 11 bases between them. The CDR3 is made up of 14 amino acids. The chain's CDR3 is CAISEARDDQPQHF. In nucleotides, the CDR3 is TGTGCCATCAGTGAAGCGAGGGATGATCAGCCCCAGCATTTT.

This clonotype was found many times. CDR3: CAWNPQGAGRAFF. In nucleotides, the CDR3 is TGTGCCTGGAACCCCCAGGGGGCGGGTCGAGCTTTCTTT. This chain uses TRBV30 with TRBJ1-1, with 8 nucleotides matching TRBD1. Germline loops: CDR1 GTSNPN, CDR2 SVGIG (reference sequence). The V and J ends lost 4 bases and 10 bases, in that order; junction bases with no gene match: 11. This CDR3 spans 13 amino acids. Using reference TRBV30 and TRBJ1-1 for the parts outside the CDR3, the full variable domain is SQTIHQWPATLVQPVGSPLSLECTVEGTSNPNLYWYRQAAGRGLQLLFYSVGIGQISSEVPQNLSASRPQDRQFILSSKKLLLSDSGFYLCAWNPQGAGRAFFGQGTRLTVV.

This sequence joins TRBV3-1 and TRBJ1-1, with TRBD1 matching over 9 bases. V dropped 4 bases and J dropped 7; count of bases not matched to a gene: 7. The CDR3 totals 14 residues. Germline assignment: CDR1 LGHDT and CDR2 YNNKEL (reference sequence). The CDR3 reads CASSPRQGEGEAFF. DNA of the CDR3: TGTGCCAGCAGCCCCAGACAGGGGGAAGGTGAAGCTTTCTTT. Based on the CDR3 plus reference TRBV3-1 and TRBJ1-1, the full variable domain is DTAVSQTPKYLVTQMGNDKSIKCEQNLGHDTMYWYKQDSKKFLKIMFSYNNKELIINETVPNRFSPKSPDKAHLNLHINSLELGDSAVYFCASSPRQGEGEAFFGQGTRLTVV.

This clonotype appeared many times. The V gene is TRBV5-1, the J gene TRBJ2-2; maybe TRBD2 (6 bases). V was pared by 0 bases and J by 5 bases, with 8 bases between. Germline V gives CDR1 SGHRS, CDR2 YFSETQ. The CDR3 has 14 amino acids. CDR3 coding DNA: TGCGCCAGCAGCTTGGACGCGGGGACCGGGGAGCTGTTTTTT. It translates to CASSLDAGTGELFF.

This clonotype came up many times. The chain uses TRBV9 and TRBJ2-7, with D perhaps TRBD1 (6 bases). The CDR3 is 15 residues long. V lost 4 bases to trimming and J lost 3 bases, with 17 bases between them. In germline, CDR1 is SGDLS, CDR2 YYNGEE. Here the CDR3 reads CASSLRGSGDYEQYF. The CDR3 DNA sequence: TGTGCCAGCAGCCTCCGGGGTTCAGGGGACTACGAGCAGTACTTC.

The chain is built from TRBV9 and TRBJ2-3, with D hard to call. V lost 7 bases, J lost 2 bases, and 17 bases lay in between. CDR1 is SGDLS, CDR2 YYNGEE, per germline. The CDR3 sequence is 15 residues long. CDR3 sequence: CASGLGATSTDTQYF. The CDR3 DNA is TGTGCCAGCGGGTTAGGAGCGACATCCACAGATACGCAGTATTTT.

The J gene is TRBJ2-7, the V gene TRBV7-9; D remains ambiguous. The CDR3 totals 14 residues. Germline V gene lookup returns CDR1 SEHNR and CDR2 FQNEAQ (reference sequence). V lost 0 bases to trimming and J lost 4 bases, with 10 bases between them. This CDR3 reads CASSLADALYEQYF. The CDR3 nucleotides read TGTGCCAGCAGCTTAGCGGACGCGCTTTACGAGCAGTACTTC.

This clonotype was observed a handful of times. The rearrangement uses TRBV7-2 and TRBJ2-7; D is possibly TRBD2 (5 bases). Germline loops: CDR1 SGHTA, CDR2 FQGNSA. There are 15 residues in the CDR3. Trimming stripped 5 bases from V and 5 bases from J, with 19 bases between. The CDR3 protein is CASSPSRSTRDEQYF. The CDR3 coding sequence is TGTGCCAGCAGCCCATCGAGGTCCACTAGGGACGAGCAGTACTTC.

This clonotype has just a few counts. One junction end disagrees with the germline gene, perhaps due to a read error. The rearrangement joins TRBV18 to TRBJ1-5, with TRBD1 as a possible D gene (6 bases). The CDR3 has 16 amino acids. Germline CDR1 is KGHSH and CDR2 is LQKENI. The DNA of the CDR3 is TGTGTCAGCTCGCCGAACACAGGGACCTCCAATCAGCCCCAGCATTTT. It codes for CVSSPNTGTSNQPQHF.

Many counts were recorded for this clonotype. V gene TRBV20-1 combines with J gene TRBJ1-1; 7 bases match TRBD1. This CDR3 spans 14 amino acids. The germline V gene encodes CDR1 DFQATT and CDR2 SNEGSKA (reference sequence). J was trimmed by 3 bases and V by 7 bases; bases with no gene match: 11. CDR3 coding DNA: TGCAGTGTTCGAACAGGGGATGAGTACACTGAAGCTTTCTTT. As protein: CSVRTGDEYTEAFF.

This clonotype was detected ten times or more. This chain uses TRBV18 with TRBJ2-1, with 8 bases matching TRBD1. The CDR3 is 17 amino acids. Trimming at V came to 5 bases and at J to 0 bases, leaving 9 bases not matched to a gene. Germline values: CDR1 KGHSH, CDR2 LQKENI. Written as DNA, the CDR3 is TGTGCCAGCTCATCCTCGGACAGGGCCGGCTCCTACAATGAGCAGTTCTTC. Translation gives CASSSSDRAGSYNEQFF.

This clonotype was counted ten times or more. The CDR3 sequence is CASSSRRGTDTQYF. CDR3 nucleotides: TGTGCCAGCAGTTCACGACGAGGCACAGATACGCAGTATTTT. This chain connects TRBV6-5 to TRBJ2-3; D unresolved. The CDR3 extends over 14 amino acids. CDR1 and CDR2 from the germline V gene are MNHEY and SVGAGI. Trimming removed 4 bases at V and 1 base at J, with 9 bases between.